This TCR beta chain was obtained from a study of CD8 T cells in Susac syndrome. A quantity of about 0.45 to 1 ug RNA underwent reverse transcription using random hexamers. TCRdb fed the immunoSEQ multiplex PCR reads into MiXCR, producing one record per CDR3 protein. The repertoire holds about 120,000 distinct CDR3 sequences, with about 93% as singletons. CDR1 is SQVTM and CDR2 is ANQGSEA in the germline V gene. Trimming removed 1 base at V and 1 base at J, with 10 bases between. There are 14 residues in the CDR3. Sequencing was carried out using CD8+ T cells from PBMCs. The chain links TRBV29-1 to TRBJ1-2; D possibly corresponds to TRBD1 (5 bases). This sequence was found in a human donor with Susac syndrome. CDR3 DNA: TGCAGCGTTGAAGGAGGGGAGGGTAACTATGGCTACACCTTC. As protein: CSVEGGEGNYGYTF. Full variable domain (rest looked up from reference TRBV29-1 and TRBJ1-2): SAVISQKPSRDICQRGTSLTIQCQVDSQVTMMFWYRQQPGQSLTLIATANQGSEATYESGFVIDKFPISRPNLTFSTLTVSNMSPEDSSIYLCSVEGGEGNYGYTFGSGTRLTVV.